The present entry profiles one TCR beta chain with its context. The CDR3 is 13 residues long. Germline values: CDR1 MNHEY, CDR2 SVGAGI. Trimming took off 6 bases at V and 4 bases at J, with 12 bases between the two ends. This sample is drawn from a study of blood T cell repertoires in COVID-19. Sequencing was performed with immunoSEQ multiplex PCR; in TCRdb, only in-frame clones are kept and a portion is missing. The profile shows around 150,000 clones, 80% of them singletons. This clonotype was obtained from a man aged 35 to 55 who had recovered from COVID-19. The sample comprised PBMCs or T cells enriched from blood (not recorded which). This chain joins TRBV6-5 and TRBJ1-2; possibly TRBD1 for D (6 bases). CDR3 region: CASSPTGTYGYTF. For the CDR3, the DNA is TGTGCCAGCAGCCCCACAGGGACCTATGGCTACACCTTC.